One and the same sample provided the 21 T cell receptor beta chains below, sequenced in a study of blood T cells in healthy people across ages (dated by TCRdb to the mid-2010s). The method behind the library was 5' RACE. The sample was run on an Illumina HiSeq 2500. A second PCR of about 6 to 11 cycles was run with a J-beta primer mix and a sample-barcoded 5' primer. TCRdb reprocessing: public reads trimmed at Q25 with fastp, clones called with MiXCR, in-frame beta chains kept. CDR3 protein sequences are deduplicated, and each keeps its most common genes and DNA. Here the sample has approximately 1.5 million distinct CDR3 sequences; roughly 32% occur a single time. Clones ranked in the top ten supply around 10% of the sample. The sample consisted of blood. The origin of the receptors is a woman in her twenties or thirties in good health.

This chain uses TRBV3-1 with TRBJ2-1, with D perhaps TRBD2 (6 bases). Germline V gene data show CDR1 as LGHDT and CDR2 as YNNKEL (reference sequence). The ends were cut back, 4 bases at V and 5 bases at J, with 12 bases in the middle. The CDR3 contains 14 residues. CDR3 bases: TGTGCCAGCAGCCGACTAGGGACTGACAATGAGCAGTTCTTC. Translating gives CASSRLGTDNEQFF.

The chain links TRBV9 to TRBJ2-5; D uncertain. This CDR3 is built from 14 residues. CDR1 is SGDLS and CDR2 is YYNGEE in the germline V gene. Trimming stripped 0 bases from V and 5 bases from J, with 11 bases between. CDR3 coding DNA: TGTGCCAGCAGCGTAGGAACGAGAGCGGAGACCCAGTACTTC. It translates to CASSVGTRAETQYF.

This clonotype has just a few counts. V usage is TRBV6-5 and J usage is TRBJ2-3; tentatively, D is TRBD2 (5 bases). The CDR3 sequence is 15 residues long. Trimming cost V 10 bases and J 1 base, with 18 bases left between them. Looked up from germline, CDR1 is MNHEY and CDR2 is SVGAGI. The DNA of the CDR3 is TGTGCCACCCTGCCGAGGGCGTCGGGCACAGATACGCAGTATTTT. Its translation is CATLPRASGTDTQYF.

This sequence joins TRBV6-1 and TRBJ2-7; 10 positions agree with TRBD1. The germline gives CDR1 MNHNS, CDR2 SASEGT. Unmatched junction bases numbered 10, after V lost 2 bases and J lost 6 bases. The length of the CDR3 is 16 residues. CDR3 residues: CASSERRTGGVLEQYF. The CDR3 DNA reads TGTGCCAGCAGTGAACGACGGACAGGGGGGGTTCTCGAGCAGTACTTC.

The rearrangement joins TRBV27 to TRBJ1-5, with 8 bases lining up with TRBD1. The CDR3 has 15 residues. CDR1 and CDR2 from the germline V gene are MNHEY and SMNVEV (reference sequence). J was trimmed by 9 bases and V by 4 bases; bases with no gene match: 11. This chain's CDR3 is CASSSTGATNWPQHF. The DNA of the CDR3 is TGTGCCAGCAGTTCGACAGGGGCAACAAATTGGCCCCAGCATTTT.

This clonotype has at least ten counts. This chain links TRBV12-3 or TRBV12-4 with TRBJ2-5; TRBD1 aligns across 11 bases. CDR3 size: 15 residues. With 1 base clipped from V and 9 bases from J, the junction kept 7 bases outside the gene matches. The CDR3 DNA reads TGTGCCAGCAGTTTAGTGCCGGGACAGGGGGTTGCCCAGTACTTC. Translating it yields CASSLVPGQGVAQYF.

The chain's CDR3 is CAISESWGAFF. DNA for the CDR3: TGTGCCATCAGTGAGTCGTGGGGAGCTTTCTTT. The genes are TRBV10-3 and TRBJ1-1; D is undetermined. Germline lookup yields CDR1 ENHRY and CDR2 SYGVKD. CDR3 length: 11 residues. V was cut by 0 bases and J by 10 bases, with 6 bases left in between.

The genes are TRBV6-5 and TRBJ2-5; 7 bases fit TRBD2. CDR1 and CDR2 (germline): MNHEY, SVGAGI. V gave up 4 bases and J gave up 11 bases; unmatched junction bases: 10. The CDR3 extends over 13 amino acids. CDR3 sequence reads: CASSSAGEYEQYF. The CDR3 bases are TGTGCCAGCAGTTCTGCGGGAGAGTATGAGCAGTACTTC.

The chain is built from TRBV12-3 or TRBV12-4 and TRBJ2-1; D remains unclear. V was shortened by 3 bases and J by 0 bases, with 9 bases between the two germline ends. The CDR3 is made up of 15 amino acids. The CDR3: CASSFKATSYNEQFF. The CDR3, as DNA: TGTGCCAGCAGTTTCAAGGCTACCTCCTACAATGAGCAGTTCTTC.

In this sample, this clonotype turned up many times. The rearrangement links TRBV20-1 to TRBJ2-7; D is unclear. V was clipped by 3 bases and J by 7 bases, with 7 bases between them. This CDR3 spans 10 amino acids. Per germline, CDR1 DFQATT and CDR2 SNEGSKA (reference sequence). The CDR3 bases are TGCAGTGCTAGTCTGGGGGAGCAGTACTTC. Its translation is CSASLGEQYF.

This clonotype was counted only a few times. The rearrangement joins TRBV28 to TRBJ2-7; TRBD2 agrees at 7 bases. V was pared by 3 bases and J by 5 bases, with 13 bases of the junction left unmatched. The V gene's germline CDR1 is MDHEN and CDR2 SYDVKM. CDR3 length: 16 amino acids. The CDR3 DNA follows: TGTGCCAGCAGTTTCCCTGGGGAGGGAGGGCCCGACGAGCAGTACTTC. Protein: CASSFPGEGGPDEQYF.

This clonotype was found a few times. The V gene is TRBV4-1, the J gene TRBJ2-1; D remains unclear. The CDR3 covers 18 residues. V lost 0 bases, J lost 4 bases, and 19 bases lay in between. CDR1 is MGHRA and CDR2 is YSYEKL in the germline V gene. CDR3 amino acids: CASSQDRIQRPIYNEQFF. CDR3 coding DNA: TGCGCCAGCAGCCAAGATCGTATACAGCGCCCAATTTACAATGAGCAGTTCTTC.

DNA of the CDR3: TGTGCCAGCAGCGACGTGGGCGGATCTCGCTATGGCTACACCTTC. Translated, it gives CASSDVGGSRYGYTF. The chain employs TRBV9 and TRBJ1-2; D is ambiguous. CDR1 is SGDLS and CDR2 is YYNGEE in the germline V gene. V lost 3 bases to trimming and J lost 4 bases, with 16 bases between them. The CDR3 consists of 15 residues. Combining the CDR3 with reference TRBV9 and TRBJ1-2 gives the whole variable domain DSGVTQTPKHLITATGQRVTLRCSPRSGDLSVYWYQQSLDQGLQFLIQYYNGEERAKGNILERFSAQQFPDLHSELNLSSLELGDSALYFCASSDVGGSRYGYTFGSGTRLTVV.

This clonotype has more than one count but fewer than ten. This chain connects TRBV10-3 to TRBJ2-1; TRBD1 aligns across 7 bases. Germline CDR1 reads ENHRY; CDR2 reads SYGVKD. This CDR3 has 13 residues. With V trimmed by 6 bases and J by 5 bases, 4 bases remained unmatched. The CDR3 nucleotides read TGTGCCATCAGCGACAGGGCTGACAATGAGCAGTTCTTC. Protein sequence: CAISDRADNEQFF.

The chain joins TRBV7-8 to TRBJ2-3, with TRBD2 identical over 8 bases. There are 18 residues in the CDR3. With V trimmed by 4 bases and J by 0 bases, 12 bases remained unmatched. The germline V gene encodes CDR1 SGHVS and CDR2 FQNEAQ. Here the CDR3 DNA reads TGTGCCAGCAGCTCTACTCGATGGACTAGCCGTAGCACAGATACGCAGTATTTT. Its protein is CASSSTRWTSRSTDTQYF.

This clonotype showed up just a few times. This chain uses TRBV5-1 with TRBJ2-5, with 7 bases that match TRBD2. Germline loops: CDR1 SGHRS, CDR2 YFSETQ. J was trimmed by 4 bases and V by 2 bases; bases with no gene match: 5. The length of the CDR3 is 14 residues. The CDR3 sequence is CASSFAGERETQYF. CDR3 nucleotide sequence: TGCGCCAGCAGCTTCGCGGGGGAGAGAGAGACCCAGTACTTC.

Details on this clonotype: A junction boundary mismatches the germline segment, possibly from a read error. The V gene is TRBV16, the J gene TRBJ1-1; unclear D gene. This CDR3 has 13 residues. The germline V gene has CDR1 KGHSY and CDR2 FQNENV. CDR3 nucleotide sequence: TGTGCCAGCGGCCATCCCCCGAACACTGAAGCTTTCTTT. This sequence encodes CASGHPPNTEAFF.

The chain joins TRBV4-1 to TRBJ2-1; TRBD1 matches at 8 bases. With 4 bases clipped from V and 6 bases from J, the junction kept 14 bases outside the gene matches. The CDR3 is 17 amino acids. CDR1 is MGHRA and CDR2 is YSYEKL in the germline V gene. CDR3 in amino acids: CASSPEQADRVINEQFF. The CDR3 DNA reads TGCGCCAGCAGCCCGGAACAAGCGGACAGGGTGATCAATGAGCAGTTCTTC.

V and J are TRBV20-1 and TRBJ1-2; D ambiguous. Trimming shortened V by 8 bases and J by 5 bases, and 12 bases separated the two germline ends. The CDR3 is 11 amino acids. CDR1 and CDR2 (germline): DFQATT, SNEGSKA (reference sequence). The CDR3 loop reads CSTNTGYGYTF. The CDR3, as DNA: TGCAGTACTAACACCGGATATGGCTACACCTTC.

The table lists this clonotype with a few counts. V is TRBV20-1 and J is TRBJ1-1; 9 bases are shared with TRBD1. Germline CDR1 is DFQATT and CDR2 is SNEGSKA (reference sequence). The CDR3 sequence is 12 residues long. In nucleotides, the CDR3 is TGCAGGGGACCGACAGGGGGCACTGAAGCTTTCTTT. Its translation is CRGPTGGTEAFF.

V gene TRBV20-1 combines with J gene TRBJ2-1; tentative D call: TRBD1 (5 bases). The CDR3 runs to 15 residues. The V gene lost 1 base and the J gene lost 0 bases, with 10 bases spanning the gap. The germline V gene encodes CDR1 DFQATT and CDR2 SNEGSKA (reference sequence). The CDR3, as DNA: TGCAGTGCTAGAGTTGCAGGGAACTCCTACAATGAGCAGTTCTTC. Translation: CSARVAGNSYNEQFF.